A single sample gave rise to the 10 T cell receptor beta chains below, sequenced in a study of blood T cell repertoires in COVID-19. Produced via immunoSEQ multiplex PCR; TCRdb's table is partial and in-frame only. The sample has some 260,000 clones, around 89% seen once. Sequencing was done on a sample of PBMCs or T cells enriched from blood (not recorded which). All receptors derive from a man aged 40-49 years who had recovered from COVID-19.

The gene calls are TRBV6-5 and TRBJ2-7; 11 nucleotides line up with TRBD2. Germline CDR1 MNHEY, CDR2 SVGAGI. V shed 7 bases, J shed 3 bases, and the junction held 5 bases outside the gene matches. This CDR3 has 14 residues. CDR3 bases: TGTGCCAGCACCACTAGCGGGAGAAGCTACGAGCAGTACTTC. Amino acids: CASTTSGRSYEQYF.

The chain uses TRBV6-5 and TRBJ2-5, with TRBD2 matching 8 bases. Trimming at V came to 0 bases and at J to 4 bases, leaving 4 bases not matched to a gene. Germline loops: CDR1 MNHEY, CDR2 SVGAGI. This CDR3 is built from 15 residues. The CDR3 sequence is CASSYSIRGGETQYF. CDR3 in DNA: TGTGCCAGCAGTTACTCGATCCGGGGGGGAGAGACCCAGTACTTC.

The chain employs TRBV7-2 and TRBJ1-4; maybe TRBD1 (5 bases). The CDR3 runs 16 residues. V lost 2 bases, J lost 0 bases, and 10 bases lay in between. Germline V lookup: CDR1 SGHTA, CDR2 FQGNSA. The CDR3 DNA sequence: TGTGCCAGCAGCTTATACACGACAGCAACTAATGAAAAACTGTTTTTT. Translated, it gives CASSLYTTATNEKLFF. Together with reference TRBV7-2 and TRBJ1-4, the CDR3 gives the full variable domain: GAGVSQSPSNKVTEKGKDVELRCDPISGHTALYWYRQSLGQGLEFLIYFQGNSAPDKSGLPSDRFSAERTGGSVSTLTIQRTQQEDSAVYLCASSLYTTATNEKLFFGSGTQLSVL.

This clone was seen more than once but under ten times. CDR3 DNA: TGTGCCAGTTGCCGGGACAGCTACTCTGGGGCCAACGTCCTGACTTTC. It is translated as CASCRDSYSGANVLTF. The genes are TRBV19 and TRBJ2-6; 7 nucleotides match TRBD1. CDR3 size: 16 residues. The V segment lost 8 bases and the J segment 0 bases; nucleotides outside the gene matches: 7. Germline V gene lookup returns CDR1 LNHDA and CDR2 SQIVND (reference sequence).

The chain has TRBV27 and TRBJ2-3, with D possibly being TRBD2 (7 bases). CDR1 is MNHEY, CDR2 SMNVEV, per germline (reference sequence). The CDR3 totals 17 residues. Trimming removed 7 bases at V and 0 bases at J, with 20 bases between. The DNA of the CDR3 is TGTGCCAGCAATCCTCCGGGGAGGGGGACTAGCACAGATACGCAGTATTTT. Its translation is CASNPPGRGTSTDTQYF.

The chain is built from TRBV18 and TRBJ1-1; D unclear. Trimming cost V 0 bases and J 0 bases, with 11 bases left between them. CDR1 KGHSH and CDR2 LQKENI come from the germline V gene. The CDR3 runs 16 residues. The CDR3 nucleotides are TGTGCCAGCTCACCACCTTCCGCAGACATGAACACTGAAGCTTTCTTT. Protein product: CASSPPSADMNTEAFF.

This chain links TRBV18 with TRBJ1-1; no clear D. Germline V gene lookup returns CDR1 KGHSH and CDR2 LQKENI. CDR3 size: 15 residues. Trimming took off 6 bases at V and 0 bases at J, with 14 bases between the two ends. The CDR3 region is CASSPFEQMNTEAFF. CDR3 DNA: TGTGCCAGCTCCCCCTTCGAGCAAATGAACACTGAAGCTTTCTTT. Full variable domain (outside the CDR3, taken from reference TRBV18 and TRBJ1-1): NAGVMQNPRHLVRRRGQEARLRCSPMKGHSHVYWYRQLPEEGLKFMVYLQKENIIDESGMPKERFSAEFPKEGPSILRIQQVVRGDSAAYFCASSPFEQMNTEAFFGQGTRLTVV.

This clone occurred once. The rearrangement uses TRBV11-3 and TRBJ1-2; TRBD1 might be the D (6 bases). CDR1 is SGHNT, CDR2 YENEEA, per germline. This CDR3 is 13 amino acids long. The V end was cut by 7 bases, the J end by 6 bases, with 15 bases between. The CDR3 sequence is CASTSGGLDGYTF. CDR3 DNA sequence: TGTGCCAGCACCTCGGGGGGCTTGGATGGCTACACCTTC.

The chain has TRBV19 and TRBJ2-3; D may be TRBD1 (5 bases). The CDR3 length is 14 residues. Germline V gene lookup returns CDR1 LNHDA and CDR2 SQIVND (reference sequence). The germline V and J ends were trimmed by 4 bases and 1 base, with 9 bases remaining between them. The chain's CDR3 is CASSSVGGTDTQYF. In DNA form, the CDR3 reads TGTGCCAGTAGTAGTGTAGGGGGCACAGATACGCAGTATTTT.

The V call is TRBV7-9, the J call TRBJ2-3; 9 bases fit TRBD1. The CDR3 totals 16 residues. V was clipped by 4 bases and J by 0 bases; unmatched bases: 5. CDR1 SEHNR and CDR2 FQNEAQ come from the germline V gene (reference sequence). For the CDR3, the DNA is TGTGCCAGCAGCTACGGGACAGGGAGAAGCACAGATACGCAGTATTTT. Protein: CASSYGTGRSTDTQYF.